This paragraph covers one T cell receptor beta chain sequence. What it binds is unknown. The CDR3 consists of 13 residues. Per the germline V gene, CDR1 is SGDLS and CDR2 is YYNGEE. Trimming removed 5 bases at V and 3 bases at J, with 9 bases between. The sample comes from a study of cytomegalovirus exposure and HLA in healthy donors. Study-wide points: In vitro, three CMV-associated chains proved specific for CMV antigens. The classifier reportedly diagnosed cytomegalovirus status with high sensitivity and specificity. Among TCR beta chains, those listed as cytomegalovirus-associated numbered about 150.

Measured with immunoSEQ multiplex PCR; TCRdb has only the in-frame clones, and not every one. This sample carries some 150,000 clones, around 87% of them seen once, and the ten largest clones take roughly 1.5%. Among the 120 or so subjects of the validation cohort, separate from the roughly 670-subject first cohort, were the donors. This receptor was taken from a woman in her twenties or thirties in good health and CMV-seronegative. Material for sequencing was PBMCs. This chain joins TRBV9 and TRBJ1-3; a weak D match, TRBD1 (5 bases). DNA of the CDR3: TGTGCCAGCAGGGCAGGGTATGGAAACACCATATATTTT. Encoded protein: CASRAGYGNTIYF.